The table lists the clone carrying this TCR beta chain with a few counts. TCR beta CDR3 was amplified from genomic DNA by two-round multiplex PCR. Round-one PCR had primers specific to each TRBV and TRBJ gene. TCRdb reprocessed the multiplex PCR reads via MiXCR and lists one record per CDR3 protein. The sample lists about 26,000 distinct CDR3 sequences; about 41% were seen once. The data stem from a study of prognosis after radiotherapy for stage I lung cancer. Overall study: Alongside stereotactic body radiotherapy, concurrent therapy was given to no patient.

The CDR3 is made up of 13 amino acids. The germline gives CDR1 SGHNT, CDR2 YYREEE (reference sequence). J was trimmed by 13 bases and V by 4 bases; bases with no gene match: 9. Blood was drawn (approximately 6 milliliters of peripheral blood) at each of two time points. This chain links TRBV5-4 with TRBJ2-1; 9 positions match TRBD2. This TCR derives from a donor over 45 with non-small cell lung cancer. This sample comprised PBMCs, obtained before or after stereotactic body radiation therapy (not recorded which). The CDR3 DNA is TGTGCCAGCAGCGTCCCGACTAGCGGCCCTCAGTTCTTC. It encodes CASSVPTSGPQFF.